The 11 T cell receptor beta chains listed next were all sequenced from one sample in a study of blood T cell repertoires in COVID-19 (dated by TCRdb to about 2020). Library preparation was by the immunoSEQ multiplex PCR assay. Held by TCRdb, this immuneACCESS table contains in-frame sequences only and omits some clones. Under half of the omission traces to an unresolved V gene where checked; the cause of the rest is unknown. In this sample the table shows some 190,000 clones, more than 80% of which occur a single time. The ten largest clones represent approximately 10% of the sample. Input material: peripheral blood. The receptors derive from a middle-aged woman with COVID-19, enrolled during active disease.

The chain combines TRBV4-2 with TRBJ1-1; no definite D call. V was cut by 2 bases and J by 4 bases, with 17 bases left in between. Germline V gene sequence: CDR1 LGHNA, CDR2 YNFKEQ. The CDR3 sequence is 16 residues long. CDR3 protein: CASSQIGWNTGTEAFF. CDR3 nucleotides: TGTGCCAGCAGCCAAATAGGATGGAACACGGGCACTGAAGCTTTCTTT.

This clone was counted a few times. This chain links TRBV5-4 with TRBJ2-1; 11 nucleotides align to TRBD2. Germline lookup yields CDR1 SGHNT and CDR2 YYREEE (reference sequence). V gave up 5 bases and J gave up 7 bases; unmatched junction bases: 8. This CDR3 spans 15 amino acids. The CDR3, as DNA: TGTGCCAGCAGGCCCCGTCTAGCGGGAGGAAATGAGCAGTTCTTC. Protein: CASRPRLAGGNEQFF. Filled out from reference TRBV5-4 and TRBJ2-1, the complete variable domain reads ETGVTQSPTHLIKTRGQQVTLRCSSQSGHNTVSWYQQALGQGPQFIFQYYREEENGRGNFPPRFSGLQFPNYSSELNVNALELDDSALYLCASRPRLAGGNEQFFGPGTRLTVL.

The chain carries TRBV6-5 and TRBJ2-7, with 8 bases aligning to TRBD2. J gave up 2 bases and V 7 bases, and 7 bases lay outside the gene matches. The length of the CDR3 is 14 residues. CDR1 and CDR2 from the germline V gene are MNHEY and SVGAGI. CDR3 sequence reads: CASKTTGGPYEQYV. In DNA form, the CDR3 reads TGTGCCAGCAAGACGACGGGGGGGCCCTACGAGCAGTACGTC.

V is TRBV28 and J is TRBJ2-3; TRBD2 agrees at 7 bases. CDR1 MDHEN and CDR2 SYDVKM come from the germline V gene. The V and J ends lost 4 bases and 0 bases, in that order; junction bases with no gene match: 13. CDR3 length: 18 residues. This chain's CDR3 is CASSSVPGGLHSTDTQYF. The CDR3 coding sequence is TGTGCCAGCAGTTCGGTCCCGGGAGGTCTCCATAGCACAGATACGCAGTATTTT.

Only one count was recorded for this clone. The chain recombines TRBV3-1 (or the pseudogene TRBV3-2) with TRBJ2-7, with 7 bases lining up with TRBD1. The V and J ends lost 6 bases and 7 bases, in that order; junction bases with no gene match: 15. Germline loops: CDR1 LGHDT, CDR2 YNNKEL (reference sequence). The CDR3 spans 15 residues. Written as DNA, the CDR3 is TGTGCCAGCAGTCTACTCACCGGGACAGTTAAAGAGCAGTACTTC. It translates to CASSLLTGTVKEQYF.

V gene TRBV18 combines with J gene TRBJ2-3; the D is unclear. Germline CDR1 and CDR2: KGHSH and LQKENI. This CDR3 spans 15 amino acids. V was cut by 0 bases and J by 4 bases, with 11 bases left in between. The CDR3 protein is CASSPPDLVSDTQYF. As DNA, the CDR3 is TGTGCCAGCTCACCACCTGATTTAGTTTCAGATACGCAGTATTTT.

The V call is TRBV18, the J call TRBJ1-6, with D perhaps TRBD1 (6 bases). Trimming removed 3 bases from V and 7 bases from J, with 10 bases in between. CDR3 length: 14 residues. The germline gives CDR1 KGHSH, CDR2 LQKENI. CDR3 sequence reads: CASSPDSENSPLHF. CDR3 DNA sequence: TGTGCCAGCTCACCGGACAGTGAGAATTCACCCCTCCACTTT.

This chain uses TRBV11-1 with TRBJ2-6; a weak D match, TRBD2 (6 bases). V was clipped by 2 bases and J by 2 bases, with 7 bases between them. This CDR3 has 15 residues. Germline assignment: CDR1 SGHAT and CDR2 FQDESV (reference sequence). CDR3 nucleotide sequence: TGTGCCAGCAGCTTACGGGGGACTGGGGCCAACGTCCTGACTTTC. The encoded protein is CASSLRGTGANVLTF. Based on the CDR3 plus reference TRBV11-1 and TRBJ2-6, the full variable domain is EAEVAQSPRYKITEKSQAVAFWCDPISGHATLYWYRQILGQGPELLVQFQDESVVDDSQLPKDRFSAERLKGVDSTLKIQPAELGDSAMYLCASSLRGTGANVLTFGAGSRLTVL.

This chain uses TRBV30 with TRBJ1-3; D possibly corresponds to TRBD1 (6 bases). The CDR3 is made up of 13 amino acids. Trimming pared 5 bases from V and 1 base from J, leaving 9 bases between. Looked up from germline, CDR1 is GTSNPN and CDR2 is SVGIG (reference sequence). The CDR3 DNA follows: TGTGCCTGGGGGGGCCTATCTGGAAACACCATATATTTT. Its translation: CAWGGLSGNTIYF.

The rearrangement links TRBV5-1 to TRBJ2-5; D may be TRBD2 (5 bases). This CDR3 region has 13 residues. Germline values: CDR1 SGHRS, CDR2 YFSETQ. Trimming removed 2 bases from V and 5 bases from J, with 10 bases in between. DNA of the CDR3: TGCGCCAGCAGCTTCGAGGGCAGGGAGACCCAGTACTTC. Residues: CASSFEGRETQYF. Together with reference TRBV5-1 and TRBJ2-5, the CDR3 gives the full variable domain: KAGVTQTPRYLIKTRGQQVTLSCSPISGHRSVSWYQQTPGQGLQFLFEYFSETQRNKGNFPGRFSGRQFSNSRSEMNVSTLELGDSALYLCASSFEGRETQYFGPGTRLLVL.

The chain uses TRBV4-2 and TRBJ2-1; TRBD2 is a possible D gene (6 bases). This CDR3 has 16 amino acids. The germline gives CDR1 LGHNA, CDR2 YNFKEQ. V was trimmed by 1 base and J by 3 bases, leaving 13 bases between them. The CDR3 loop reads CASSQASGVVYNEQFF. The CDR3 nucleotides read TGTGCCAGCAGCCAAGCGTCGGGAGTGGTCTACAATGAGCAGTTCTTC.